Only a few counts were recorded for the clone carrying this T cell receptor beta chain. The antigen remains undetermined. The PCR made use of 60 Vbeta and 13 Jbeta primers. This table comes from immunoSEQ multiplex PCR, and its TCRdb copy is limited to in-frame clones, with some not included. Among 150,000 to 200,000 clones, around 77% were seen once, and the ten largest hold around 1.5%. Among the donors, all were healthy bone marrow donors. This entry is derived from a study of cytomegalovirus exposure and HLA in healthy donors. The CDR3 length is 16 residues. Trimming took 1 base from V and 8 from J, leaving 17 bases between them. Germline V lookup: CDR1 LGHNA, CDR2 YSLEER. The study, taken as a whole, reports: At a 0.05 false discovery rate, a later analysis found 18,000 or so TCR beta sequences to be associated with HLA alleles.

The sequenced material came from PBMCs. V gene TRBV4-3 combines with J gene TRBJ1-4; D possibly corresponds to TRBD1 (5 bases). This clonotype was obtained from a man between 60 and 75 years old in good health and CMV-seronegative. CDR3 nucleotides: TGCGCCAGCAGCCAAGCGCTGGGGCCATCTCTCGAAAAACTGTTTTTT. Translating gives CASSQALGPSLEKLFF.